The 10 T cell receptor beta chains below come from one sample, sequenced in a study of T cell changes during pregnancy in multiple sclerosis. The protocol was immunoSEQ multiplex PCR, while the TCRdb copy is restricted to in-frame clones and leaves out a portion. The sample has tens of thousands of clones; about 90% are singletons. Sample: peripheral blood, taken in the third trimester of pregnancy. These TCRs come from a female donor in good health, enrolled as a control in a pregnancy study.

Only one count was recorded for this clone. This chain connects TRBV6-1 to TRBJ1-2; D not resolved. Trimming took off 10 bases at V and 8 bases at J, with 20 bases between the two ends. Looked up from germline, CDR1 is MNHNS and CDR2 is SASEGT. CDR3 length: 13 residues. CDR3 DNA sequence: TGTGCCATCCTCTCGGGTGCCGGTTTGGGCTACACCTTC. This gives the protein CAILSGAGLGYTF.

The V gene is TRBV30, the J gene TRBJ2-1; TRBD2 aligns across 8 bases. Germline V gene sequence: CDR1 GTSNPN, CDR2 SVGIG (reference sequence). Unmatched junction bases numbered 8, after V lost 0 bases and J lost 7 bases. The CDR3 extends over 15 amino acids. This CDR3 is CAWSVLAGGKNEQFF. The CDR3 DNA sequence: TGTGCCTGGAGTGTCTTGGCGGGAGGAAAGAATGAGCAGTTCTTC.

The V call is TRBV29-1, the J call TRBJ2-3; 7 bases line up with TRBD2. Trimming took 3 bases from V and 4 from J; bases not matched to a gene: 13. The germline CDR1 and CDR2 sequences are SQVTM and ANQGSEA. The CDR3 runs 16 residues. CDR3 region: CSVDPFSGAISDTQYF. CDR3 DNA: TGCAGCGTTGACCCGTTCAGCGGGGCAATTTCAGATACGCAGTATTTT.

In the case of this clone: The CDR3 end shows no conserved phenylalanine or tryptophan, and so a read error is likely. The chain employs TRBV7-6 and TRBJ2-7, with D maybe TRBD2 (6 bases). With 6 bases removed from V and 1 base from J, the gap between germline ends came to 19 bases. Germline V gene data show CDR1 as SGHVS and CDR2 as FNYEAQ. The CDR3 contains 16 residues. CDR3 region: CASRRSRGSGSYEQYL. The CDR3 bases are TGTGCCAGCAGACGAAGCCGAGGTAGCGGATCCTACGAGCAGTACCTC.

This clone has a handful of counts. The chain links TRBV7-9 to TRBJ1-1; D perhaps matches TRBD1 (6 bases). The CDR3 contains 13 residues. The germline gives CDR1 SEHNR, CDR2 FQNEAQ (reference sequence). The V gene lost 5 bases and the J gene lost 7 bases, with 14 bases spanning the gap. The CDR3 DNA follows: TGTGCCAGCAGCCCCGAGGGCAGGGGTGAAGCTTTCTTT. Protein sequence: CASSPEGRGEAFF.

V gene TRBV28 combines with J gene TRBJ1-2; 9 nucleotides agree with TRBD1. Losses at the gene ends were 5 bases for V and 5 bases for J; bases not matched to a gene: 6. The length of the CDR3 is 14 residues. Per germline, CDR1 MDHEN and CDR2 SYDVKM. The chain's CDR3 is CASSTGGLFYGYTF. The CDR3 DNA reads TGTGCCAGCAGTACAGGGGGCCTCTTTTATGGCTACACCTTC.

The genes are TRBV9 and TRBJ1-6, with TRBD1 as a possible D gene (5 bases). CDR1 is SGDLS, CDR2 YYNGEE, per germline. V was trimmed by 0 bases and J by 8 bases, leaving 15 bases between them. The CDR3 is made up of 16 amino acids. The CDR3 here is CASSVGQGTMDSPLHF. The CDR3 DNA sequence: TGTGCCAGCAGCGTAGGTCAGGGAACGATGGATTCACCCCTCCACTTT.

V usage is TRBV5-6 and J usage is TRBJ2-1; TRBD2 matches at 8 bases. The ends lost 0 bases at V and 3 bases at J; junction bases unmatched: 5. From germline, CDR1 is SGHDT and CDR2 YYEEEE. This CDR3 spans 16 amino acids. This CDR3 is CASSLGSGKVYNEQFF. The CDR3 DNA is TGTGCCAGCAGCTTGGGTAGCGGGAAGGTCTACAATGAGCAGTTCTTC.

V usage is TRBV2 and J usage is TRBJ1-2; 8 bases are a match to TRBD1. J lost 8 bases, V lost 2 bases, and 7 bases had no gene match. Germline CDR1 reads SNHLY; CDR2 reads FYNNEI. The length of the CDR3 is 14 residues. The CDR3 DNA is TGTGCCAGCAGTGAAAGGCAGGGGGCGCGAGGCTACACCTTC. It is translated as CASSERQGARGYTF.

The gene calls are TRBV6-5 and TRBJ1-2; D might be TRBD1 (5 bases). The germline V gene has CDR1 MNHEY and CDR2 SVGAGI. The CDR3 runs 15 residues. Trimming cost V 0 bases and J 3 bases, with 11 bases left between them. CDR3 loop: CASSYSGGGDYGYTF. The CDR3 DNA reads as TGTGCCAGCAGTTACTCGGGCGGGGGGGACTATGGCTACACCTTC.